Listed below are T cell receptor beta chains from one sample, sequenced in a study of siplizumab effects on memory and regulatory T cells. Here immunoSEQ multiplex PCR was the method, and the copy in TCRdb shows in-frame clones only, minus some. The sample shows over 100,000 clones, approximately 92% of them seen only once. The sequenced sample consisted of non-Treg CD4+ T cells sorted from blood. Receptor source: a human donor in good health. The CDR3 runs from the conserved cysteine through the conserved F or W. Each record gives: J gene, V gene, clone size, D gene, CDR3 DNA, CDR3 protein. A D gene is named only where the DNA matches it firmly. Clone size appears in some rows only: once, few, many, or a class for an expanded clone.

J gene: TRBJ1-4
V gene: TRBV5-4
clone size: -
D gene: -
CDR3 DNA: TGTGCCAGCAGCTTTCGGAGGGGCACTATTAATGAAAAACTGTTTTTT
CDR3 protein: CASSFRRGTINEKLFF

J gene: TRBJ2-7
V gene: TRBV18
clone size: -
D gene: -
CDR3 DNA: TGTGCCAGCTCACCTTATCCGCCGAGAGGCGAGCAGTACTTC
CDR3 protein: CASSPYPPRGEQYF

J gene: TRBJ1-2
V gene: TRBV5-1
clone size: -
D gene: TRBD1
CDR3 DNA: TGCGCCAGCAGCTTCAATGGACAGGGAAATGGCTACACCTTC
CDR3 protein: CASSFNGQGNGYTF

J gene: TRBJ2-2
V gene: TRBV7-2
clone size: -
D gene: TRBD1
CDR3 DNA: TGTGCCGGGGGGACAGGGGGCGCCCGGACCGGGGAGCTGTTTTTT
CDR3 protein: CAGGTGGARTGELFF

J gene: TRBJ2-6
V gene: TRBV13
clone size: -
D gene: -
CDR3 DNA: TGTGCCAGCAGCTCACCTCGAGGCGGCTCTGGGGCCAACGTCCTGACTTTC
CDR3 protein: CASSSPRGGSGANVLTF

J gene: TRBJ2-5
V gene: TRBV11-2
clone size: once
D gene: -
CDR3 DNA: TGTGCCAGCAGTCTAGCGGAGACCCAGTACTTC
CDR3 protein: CASSLAETQYF

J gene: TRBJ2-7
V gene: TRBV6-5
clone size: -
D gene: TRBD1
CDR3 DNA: TGTGCCAGCAGTTCTCGCGGGACAGGTTCCTACGAGCAGTACTTC
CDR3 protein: CASSSRGTGSYEQYF

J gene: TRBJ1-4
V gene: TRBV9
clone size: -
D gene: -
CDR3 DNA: TGTGCCAGCAGCGCACAGGGTTGGGCAGCAACTAATGAAAAACTGTTTTTT
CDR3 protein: CASSAQGWAATNEKLFF

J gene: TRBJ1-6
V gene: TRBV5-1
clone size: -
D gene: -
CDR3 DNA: TGCGCCAGCAGCGGCGGGACGGTCCGCGATTCACCCCTCCACTTT
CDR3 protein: CASSGGTVRDSPLHF

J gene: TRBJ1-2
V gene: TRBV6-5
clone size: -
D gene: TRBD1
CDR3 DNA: TGTGCCAGCATACGGGACAGGGGTGGCAACTATGGCTACACCTTC
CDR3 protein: CASIRDRGGNYGYTF

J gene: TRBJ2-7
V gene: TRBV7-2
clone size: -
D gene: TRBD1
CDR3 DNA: TGTGCCAGCAGCGTGGGACAGCCAGTGGGGCAGTACTTC
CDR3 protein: CASSVGQPVGQYF

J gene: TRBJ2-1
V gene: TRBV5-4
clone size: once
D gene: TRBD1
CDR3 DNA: TGTGCCAGCAGCTTGGGAGGACAGGGGGATGAGCAGTTCTTC
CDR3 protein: CASSLGGQGDEQFF